The 2 T cell receptor beta chains below all came from one sample that was sequenced in a study of blood T cell repertoires in COVID-19. Some clones are missing from TCRdb's copy, which holds only in-frame ones; the method was immunoSEQ multiplex PCR. The sample records roughly 320,000 clones, under 90% being singletons. The sample comprised peripheral blood. The source of these receptors is a woman in her 30s with COVID-19, enrolled during active disease.

The chain is built from TRBV5-4 and TRBJ1-6, with D uncertain. The V end was cut by 0 bases, the J end by 0 bases, with 7 bases between. The CDR3 has 16 residues. The germline CDR1 and CDR2 sequences are SGHNT and YYREEE (reference sequence). CDR3 residues: CASSLGRDSYNSPLHF. Here the CDR3 DNA reads TGTGCCAGCAGCTTGGGGAGGGACTCCTATAATTCACCCCTCCACTTT.

This clone was observed a single time. The chain joins TRBV11-2 to TRBJ1-1, with TRBD1 as a possible D gene (6 bases). This CDR3 is built from 14 residues. With 4 bases removed from V and 4 bases from J, the gap between germline ends came to 13 bases. The germline V gene has CDR1 SGHAT and CDR2 FQNNGV. CDR3 residues: CASSSLGTTTEAFF. The CDR3 coding sequence is TGTGCCAGCAGCTCCCTCGGGACAACCACTGAAGCTTTCTTT.